The entry below gives a single TCR beta chain sequence along with its context. This entry comes from a study of blood T cell repertoires in COVID-19. Study details: Nucleic acid was either cDNA or gDNA, and it came from T cells, B-cell-depleted T cells, or PBMCs.

The method was immunoSEQ multiplex PCR; TCRdb's version includes in-frame clones alone and lacks a portion of them. The sample holds about 300,000 clones; around 89% are singletons and the top ten take 1.6%. Germline values: CDR1 MGHRA, CDR2 YSYEKL. The CDR3 length is 15 residues. Trimming removed 1 base from V and 6 bases from J; junction bases left unmatched: 6. Sequencing was performed on peripheral blood. The rearrangement links TRBV4-1 to TRBJ1-1; 9 nucleotides line up with TRBD1. The sequence came from a woman aged 25 to 39 with COVID-19, enrolled during active disease. This chain's CDR3 is CASSQGTGVGSEAFF. The CDR3 nucleotides are TGCGCCAGCAGCCAAGGGACAGGGGTGGGTTCTGAAGCTTTCTTT.